This passage covers 17 T cell receptor beta chains from one sample sequenced in a study of response to subunit inactivated influenza vaccine. Via MiXCR, TCRdb re-called the RT-PCR reads, giving one row per CDR3 protein. The table has about 540,000 distinct CDR3 sequences, around 25% seen once. In addition, the sample was reused for a study of T cells expressing NK-cell markers. From that report: Production of TCR beta cDNA relied on 5'RACE template switching with UMIs.

Specimen: CD4+ T cells sorted from PBMCs, collected approximately 12 days after vaccination. The receptors were sampled from a man between 45 and 60 years old who received an inactivated influenza vaccine.

The rearrangement joins TRBV3-1 to TRBJ2-1; D is unresolved. The germline CDR1 and CDR2 sequences are LGHDT and YNNKEL (reference sequence). The CDR3 is 12 amino acids. Trimming pared 1 base from V and 15 bases from J, leaving 13 bases between. This chain's CDR3 is CASSQGVGLWFF. CDR3 nucleotide sequence: TGTGCCAGCAGCCAAGGGGTCGGATTGTGGTTCTTC.

This clonotype was counted only a few times. The chain joins TRBV7-9 to TRBJ2-4; a possible D gene is TRBD2 (5 bases). This CDR3 comprises 12 residues. With 5 bases removed from V and 7 bases from J, the gap between germline ends came to 9 bases. The V gene's germline CDR1 is SEHNR and CDR2 FQNEAQ (reference sequence). This CDR3 reads CASSPSGNIQYF. The CDR3 DNA follows: TGTGCCAGCAGCCCCTCGGGGAACATTCAGTACTTC.

This clonotype was seen many times. CDR3 in DNA: TGTGCCAGCAGTTCGGACAGGCGCAATGAGCAGTTCTTC. Its translation: CASSSDRRNEQFF. The V call is TRBV12-3 or TRBV12-4, the J call TRBJ2-1; TRBD1 matches 7 bases. Trimming took 4 bases from V and 6 from J; bases not matched to a gene: 3. The CDR3 extends over 13 amino acids.

This chain connects TRBV12-3 or TRBV12-4 to TRBJ2-1; the D call may be TRBD1 or TRBD2 (5 bases each). The ends were cut back, 6 bases at V and 6 bases at J, with 15 bases in the middle. The CDR3 covers 14 residues. The CDR3 reads CASSLEGWGNEQFF. The DNA for the CDR3 is TGTGCCAGCAGCCTCGAGGGGTGGGGCAATGAGCAGTTCTTC.

V gene TRBV7-6 combines with J gene TRBJ1-1, with D maybe TRBD1 (6 bases). This CDR3 is built from 13 residues. Trimming stripped 4 bases from V and 5 bases from J, with 11 bases between. Germline-derived CDR1 and CDR2 are SGHVS and FNYEAQ. CDR3 loop: CASSSKQGTEAFF. DNA of the CDR3: TGTGCCAGCAGCTCCAAACAGGGAACTGAAGCTTTCTTT.

The chain employs TRBV5-6 and TRBJ2-7; D is unclear. Per germline, CDR1 SGHDT and CDR2 YYEEEE. The CDR3 sequence is 13 residues long. V gave up 4 bases and J gave up 5 bases, with 13 bases separating them. This CDR3 reads CASSRKTYHEQYF. The CDR3 DNA reads as TGTGCCAGCAGCCGAAAGACCTACCACGAGCAGTACTTC.

The chain uses TRBV20-1 and TRBJ1-4; D not resolved. The CDR3 length is 13 residues. V was clipped by 0 bases and J by 6 bases, with 8 bases between them. Germline V lookup: CDR1 DFQATT, CDR2 SNEGSKA (reference sequence). The CDR3 coding sequence is TGCAGTGCTAGAGATGCCAGGTATGAAAAACTGTTTTTT. Translating it yields CSARDARYEKLFF.

Ten or more counts support this clonotype. The gene calls are TRBV4-3 and TRBJ1-6, with 10 positions matching TRBD1. The J segment lost 9 bases and the V segment lost 0 bases, leaving 5 bases of the junction unmatched. This CDR3 is built from 16 residues. The germline CDR1 and CDR2 sequences are LGHNA and YSLEER. CDR3: CASSQDPTGGTSPLHF. The CDR3 region has the DNA TGCGCCAGCAGCCAAGACCCGACAGGGGGCACTTCACCCCTCCACTTT.

J is TRBJ1-1 and V is TRBV5-1; 7 bases fit TRBD1. This CDR3 has 15 residues. V lost 4 bases, J lost 0 bases, and 6 bases stayed unmatched. CDR1 SGHRS and CDR2 YFSETQ come from the germline V gene. This chain's CDR3 is CASSDWDRLNTEAFF. In DNA form, the CDR3 reads TGCGCCAGCAGCGACTGGGACAGACTGAACACTGAAGCTTTCTTT.

The rearrangement joins TRBV6-1 to TRBJ2-5, with D unresolved. The germline V and J ends were trimmed by 4 bases and 1 base, with 10 bases remaining between them. The CDR3 spans 14 residues. The germline V gene encodes CDR1 MNHNS and CDR2 SASEGT. The DNA of the CDR3 is TGTGCCAGCAGTGGATCGTGGACCCAAGAGACCCAGTACTTC. It specifies CASSGSWTQETQYF.

This chain connects TRBV30 to TRBJ1-6, with D tentatively TRBD1 (5 bases). The CDR3 extends over 14 amino acids. CDR1 GTSNPN and CDR2 SVGIG come from the germline V gene (reference sequence). V shed 3 bases and J shed 8 bases, with 14 bases lying between them. The CDR3 DNA reads TGTGCCTGGAGAGAGGGGTGGATTTATTCACCCCTCCACTTT. Translation: CAWREGWIYSPLHF.

This clonotype was counted a single time. V usage is TRBV10-1 and J usage is TRBJ2-5, with D perhaps matching TRBD2 (6 bases). Germline V gene data show CDR1 as WNHNN and CDR2 as SYGVQD (reference sequence). This CDR3 comprises 12 residues. The V gene lost 4 bases and the J gene lost 8 bases, with 11 bases spanning the gap. The CDR3 loop reads CASSGAGGTQYF. DNA of the CDR3: TGCGCCAGCAGTGGAGCGGGTGGTACCCAGTACTTC.

The V and J genes are TRBV7-2 and TRBJ2-3, with unresolved D. The CDR3 has 15 amino acids. The V end lost 2 bases, the J end lost 0 bases, and 9 bases lay between the germline ends. CDR1 and CDR2 from the germline V gene are SGHTA and FQGNSA. The CDR3 DNA is TGTGCCAGCAGCTTACTCGGGCAGAGCACAGATACGCAGTATTTT. This translates into CASSLLGQSTDTQYF.

The chain combines TRBV5-4 with TRBJ2-5, with D perhaps matching TRBD1 or TRBD2 (5 bases each). Germline V gene lookup returns CDR1 SGHNT and CDR2 YYREEE (reference sequence). The CDR3 covers 14 residues. With 0 bases removed from V and 5 bases from J, the gap between germline ends came to 11 bases. The CDR3 spells CASSLVGTVETQYF. The DNA of the CDR3 is TGTGCCAGCAGCTTGGTTGGGACGGTGGAGACCCAGTACTTC.

The DNA for the CDR3 is TGCGCCAGCAGCTCCGAGACAGGGGTTACCTATGGCTACACCTTC. Amino acid sequence: CASSSETGVTYGYTF. V and J are TRBV5-1 and TRBJ1-2; TRBD1 matches at 8 bases. The CDR3 runs 15 residues. Trimming cost V 3 bases and J 4 bases; bases outside gene matches: 8. Germline values: CDR1 SGHRS, CDR2 YFSETQ.

CDR3 sequence: CASSKTEGGFLKTQYF. Here the CDR3 DNA reads TGTGCCAGCAGTAAAACAGAGGGGGGGTTTCTGAAGACCCAGTACTTC. The rearrangement joins TRBV27 to TRBJ2-5; the D gene is possibly TRBD2 (7 bases). Trimming removed 5 bases at V and 6 bases at J, with 22 bases between. Germline CDR1 and CDR2: MNHEY and SMNVEV (reference sequence). This CDR3 is 16 amino acids long.

This clonotype was observed a handful of times. The genes are TRBV12-3 or TRBV12-4 and TRBJ2-2; D is perhaps TRBD1 or TRBD2 (5 bases each). V was shortened by 6 bases and J by 4 bases, with 18 bases between the two germline ends. The CDR3 length is 16 residues. The CDR3 bases are TGTGCCAGCAGACCCTCCCGGGGCTCGCGCACCGGGGAGCTGTTTTTT. Translation: CASRPSRGSRTGELFF.